This T cell receptor beta chain is drawn from a study of T-cell reconstitution after alpha-beta-depleted transplantation in children. Study observations and caveats: At the one-year point after transplant, T-cell counts and TCRbeta diversity were found to come mostly from T cells that had been newly produced. Roughly two months post-transplant, alpha-beta T cells reportedly originated from several hundred graft clones that had expanded. For some patients, TCRbeta diversity was high at day 60 because of recipient T cells and thymic progenitors that survived.

Researchers prepared the TCRbeta library using unique molecular identifiers, the study reports. One entry per CDR3 protein, called by TCRdb with MiXCR from the PCR reads. The sample includes 250,000 to 300,000 distinct CDR3 sequences, about 9.4% of them seen just once. The CDR3 sequence is 13 residues long. Germline V gives CDR1 LGHNA, CDR2 YSLEER. The V gene lost 3 bases and the J gene lost 5 bases, with 9 bases spanning the gap. This clonotype was recorded many times. Its matching antigen is unknown. This sequence joins TRBV4-3 and TRBJ2-3; D is unresolved. This specimen was PBMCs, taken before TCRalphabeta/CD19-depleted stem cell transplant. This TCR was sampled from a boy under two years old with acute myeloid leukemia, due to receive a stem cell transplant. In nucleotides, the CDR3 is TGCGCCAGCAGCCACTATGGGGAAGATACGCAGTATTTT. This sequence encodes CASSHYGEDTQYF.